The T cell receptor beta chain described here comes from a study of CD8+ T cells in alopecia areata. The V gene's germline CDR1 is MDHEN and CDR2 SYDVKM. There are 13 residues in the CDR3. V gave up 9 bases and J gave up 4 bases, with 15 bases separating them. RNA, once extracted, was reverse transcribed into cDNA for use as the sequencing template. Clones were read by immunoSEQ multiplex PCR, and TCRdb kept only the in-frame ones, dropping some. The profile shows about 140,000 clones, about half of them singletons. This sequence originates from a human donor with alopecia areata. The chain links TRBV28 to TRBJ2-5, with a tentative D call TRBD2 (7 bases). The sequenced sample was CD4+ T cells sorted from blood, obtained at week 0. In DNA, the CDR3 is TGTGCCAGTGGGGGGGGCGGCCCAGAGACCCAGTACTTC. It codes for CASGGGGPETQYF. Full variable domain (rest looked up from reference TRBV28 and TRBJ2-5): DVKVTQSSRYLVKRTGEKVFLECVQDMDHENMFWYRQDPGLGLRLIYFSYDVKMKEKGDIPEGYSVSREKKERFSLILESASTNQTSMYLCASGGGGPETQYFGPGTRLLVL.